This passage covers 14 T cell receptor beta chains from one sample sequenced in a study of OX40 agonist ivuxolimab in advanced cancers. Clones were sequenced by immunoSEQ multiplex PCR, and TCRdb holds only the in-frame ones, with some missing. The sample has about 76,000 clones; around 81% are singletons. The sample here was CD4+ or CD8+ T cells sorted from blood, taken in a trial of the OX40 agonist ivuxolimab. Source of these receptors: an adult with an advanced solid tumor such as melanoma, head and neck, liver or kidney cancer.

The chain links TRBV5-1 to TRBJ2-1; the D gene is possibly TRBD2 (6 bases). The V and J ends lost 0 bases and 7 bases respectively, with 17 bases between them. The CDR3 has 16 amino acids. Germline V gene sequence: CDR1 SGHRS, CDR2 YFSETQ. The CDR3 loop reads CASSLEGDPLANEQFF. The DNA of the CDR3 is TGCGCCAGCAGCTTGGAAGGGGACCCGCTAGCGAATGAGCAGTTCTTC.

As concerns this clone: A junction end diverges from the germline sequence, so it may reflect a read error. The rearrangement uses TRBV18 and TRBJ1-5; D uncertain. Germline CDR1 KGHSH, CDR2 LQKENI. The CDR3 extends over 16 amino acids. The CDR3 bases are TGTGCCAGCTCACCGGAAGCGAACCCAAGCAATCAGCCCCGGCATTTT. Residues: CASSPEANPSNQPRHF.

The rearrangement joins TRBV5-4 to TRBJ2-1; 9 nucleotides agree with TRBD1. Germline CDR1 is SGHNT and CDR2 is YYREEE (reference sequence). CDR3 length: 17 residues. V shed 4 bases and J 3 bases; nucleotides not matched to a gene: 11. CDR3: CASSSKKGQGIYNEQFF. CDR3 in DNA: TGTGCCAGCAGCAGCAAAAAGGGACAGGGTATCTACAATGAGCAGTTCTTC.

The V gene is TRBV11-2, the J gene TRBJ1-3; D ambiguous. The CDR3 has 15 amino acids. The germline gives CDR1 SGHAT, CDR2 FQNNGV. The ends were cut back, 7 bases at V and 7 bases at J, with 20 bases in the middle. This CDR3 reads CASILDVWTGNTIYF. The CDR3 coding sequence is TGTGCCAGCATCCTGGATGTCTGGACCGGTAACACCATATATTTT.

This chain connects TRBV5-1 to TRBJ2-2; 8 positions match TRBD1. Trimming removed 0 bases from V and 2 bases from J; junction bases left unmatched: 6. CDR1 is SGHRS and CDR2 is YFSETQ in the germline V gene. This CDR3 has 17 residues. The DNA of the CDR3 is TGCGCCAGCAGCTTGGGGTTTGGACAGGGTAACACCGGGGAGCTGTTTTTT. It encodes CASSLGFGQGNTGELFF.

This clone was detected only a few times. V and J are TRBV30 and TRBJ2-7, with 9 bases identical to TRBD1. Germline CDR1 and CDR2: GTSNPN and SVGIG (reference sequence). CDR3 size: 13 residues. Trimming removed 1 base from V and 10 bases from J; junction bases left unmatched: 8. The CDR3 region is CAWSAGTGNVQYF. The CDR3 region has the DNA TGTGCCTGGAGTGCGGGGACAGGGAATGTACAGTACTTC. Based on the CDR3 plus reference TRBV30 and TRBJ2-7, the full variable domain is SQTIHQWPATLVQPVGSPLSLECTVEGTSNPNLYWYRQAAGRGLQLLFYSVGIGQISSEVPQNLSASRPQDRQFILSSKKLLLSDSGFYLCAWSAGTGNVQYFGPGTRLTVT.

The J gene is TRBJ1-4, the V gene TRBV18; D unclear. With 2 bases removed from V and 2 bases from J, the gap between germline ends came to 3 bases. The length of the CDR3 is 13 residues. CDR1 is KGHSH, CDR2 LQKENI, per germline. The CDR3 DNA reads as TGTGCCAGCTCACCAAACACTAATGAAAAACTGTTTTTT. Translation gives CASSPNTNEKLFF.

This sequence joins TRBV7-8 and TRBJ2-4; 7 bases fit TRBD2. CDR3 length: 15 amino acids. Trimming removed 4 bases from V and 0 bases from J; junction bases left unmatched: 3. In germline, CDR1 is SGHVS, CDR2 FQNEAQ. The CDR3 protein is CASSSLAEAKNIQYF. CDR3 bases: TGTGCCAGCAGCTCGCTAGCGGAAGCCAAAAACATTCAGTACTTC. Filled out from reference TRBV7-8 and TRBJ2-4, the complete variable domain reads GAGVSQSPRYKVAKRGQDVALRCDPISGHVSLFWYQQALGQGPEFLTYFQNEAQLDKSGLPSDRFFAERPEGSVSTLKIQRTQQEDSAVYLCASSSLAEAKNIQYFGAGTRLSVL.

V and J are TRBV6-4 and TRBJ1-5; D is possibly TRBD1 (5 bases). Trimming shortened V by 1 base and J by 4 bases, and 17 bases separated the two germline ends. The CDR3 sequence is 17 residues long. CDR1 is MRHNA, CDR2 SNTAGT, per germline. Written as DNA, the CDR3 is TGTGCCAGCAGTGACTATCGTGGATGGGGGGGTAATCAGCCCCAGCATTTT. Translated: CASSDYRGWGGNQPQHF.

The chain is built from TRBV5-4 and TRBJ2-5, with 13 bases matching TRBD2. The length of the CDR3 is 18 residues. Trimming took 1 base from V and 2 from J; bases not matched to a gene: 8. CDR1 and CDR2 (germline): SGHNT, YYREEE (reference sequence). The DNA for the CDR3 is TGTGCCAGCAGCTTGTCCGGGACTAGCGGGGTAGATCAAGAGACCCAGTACTTC. As protein: CASSLSGTSGVDQETQYF.

The gene calls are TRBV2 and TRBJ2-3; 8 nucleotides match TRBD2. Germline CDR1 SNHLY, CDR2 FYNNEI. V was pared by 4 bases and J by 8 bases, with 14 bases of the junction left unmatched. The CDR3 spans 16 residues. The CDR3 DNA sequence: TGTGCCAGCAGTGTCGCCCCAGCGGGGGCTTTGGGTACGCAGTATTTT. This translates into CASSVAPAGALGTQYF.

The chain has TRBV5-1 and TRBJ2-7; 8 bases are shared with TRBD1. The junction had 13 bases not matched to a gene; V was cut back by 6 bases and J by 2 bases. This CDR3 is built from 16 residues. The germline V gene has CDR1 SGHRS and CDR2 YFSETQ. The CDR3 DNA reads as TGCGCCAGCACCAAAGAACCGGGACAGGTCGCCTACGAGCAGTACTTC. Translated: CASTKEPGQVAYEQYF.

The CDR3 sequence is CASSRKGGRTDTQYF. The CDR3 DNA reads as TGTGCCAGCAGCCGAAAGGGGGGCCGCACAGATACGCAGTATTTT. V is TRBV7-9 and J is TRBJ2-3, with D perhaps given as TRBD1 or TRBD2 (6 bases each). V was cut by 5 bases and J by 1 base, with 13 bases left in between. CDR1 and CDR2 from the germline V gene are SEHNR and FQNEAQ (reference sequence). There are 15 residues in the CDR3. The whole variable domain, remainder taken from reference TRBV7-9 and TRBJ2-3, is DTGVSQNPRHKITKRGQNVTFRCDPISEHNRLYWYRQTLGQGPEFLTYFQNEAQLEKSRLLSDRFSAERPKGSFSTLEIQRTEQGDSAMYLCASSRKGGRTDTQYFGPGTRLTVL.

The chain has TRBV19 and TRBJ2-2; tentatively, D is TRBD2 (5 bases). Germline loops: CDR1 LNHDA, CDR2 SQIVND (reference sequence). The V and J ends lost 3 bases and 5 bases respectively, with 10 bases between them. This CDR3 is built from 14 residues. In nucleotides, the CDR3 is TGTGCCAGTAGTATGTCTAGCAAAACCGGGGAGCTGTTTTTT. Protein: CASSMSSKTGELFF.